This is a list of T cell receptor beta chains from one sample in a study of blood T cell repertoires in COVID-19. This table comes from immunoSEQ multiplex PCR, and its TCRdb copy is limited to in-frame clones, with some not included. Found here are 200,000 to 250,000 clones, roughly 78% of them singletons; the top ten hold roughly 12%. Material: peripheral blood. Source of these receptors: a woman aged 40 to 49 with acute or convalescent COVID-19. CDR3s include the opening cysteine and the closing phenylalanine or tryptophan. A D gene is named only where the DNA matches it firmly. Rows may omit the clone size; those that give it use once, few, many or a size class.

length: 16; D: -; V: TRBV14; J: TRBJ2-1; size: -; CDR3: CASSQFAGRGGNEQFF; DNA: TGTGCCAGCAGCCAATTCGCGGGACGGGGAGGTAATGAGCAGTTCTTC
length: 13; D: -; V: TRBV7-9; J: TRBJ2-5; size: -; CDR3: CASSSPPGETQYF; DNA: TGTGCCAGCAGCTCCCCCCCTGGCGAGACCCAGTACTTC
length: 15; D: -; V: TRBV29-1; J: TRBJ2-4; size: -; CDR3: CSVEWASTAFNIQYF; DNA: TGCAGCGTTGAATGGGCGTCCACCGCATTCAACATTCAGTACTTC
length: 13; D: TRBD1; V: TRBV5-6; J: TRBJ1-5; size: -; CDR3: CASSRDRDQPQHF; DNA: TGTGCCAGCAGCCGGGACAGAGATCAGCCCCAGCATTTT
length: 14; D: -; V: TRBV28; J: TRBJ1-2; size: -; CDR3: CASSTWGVNYGYTF; DNA: TGTGCCAGCAGTACATGGGGGGTAAACTATGGCTACACCTTC
length: 15; D: TRBD2; V: TRBV11-2; J: TRBJ2-5; size: -; CDR3: CASSPGTSGGETQYF; DNA: TGTGCCAGCAGCCCTGGGACTAGCGGTGGAGAGACCCAGTACTTC
length: 14; D: TRBD1; V: TRBV3-1/TRBV3-2; J: TRBJ1-4; size: -; CDR3: CASNARGVNEKLFF; DNA: TGTGCCAGCAACGCCAGGGGGGTTAATGAAAAACTGTTTTTT
length: 16; D: -; V: TRBV29-1; J: TRBJ2-7; size: -; CDR3: CSVCRGNLLESYEQYF; DNA: TGCAGCGTTTGTAGGGGTAACCTCTTGGAAAGCTACGAGCAGTACTTC
length: 11; D: -; V: TRBV5-4; J: TRBJ1-2; size: few; CDR3: CASGQDYGYTF; DNA: TGTGCCAGCGGTCAGGACTATGGCTACACCTTC
length: 14; D: -; V: TRBV2; J: TRBJ2-3; size: -; CDR3: CASSPWDSGDTQYF; DNA: TGTGCCAGCAGTCCCTGGGACTCCGGGGATACGCAGTATTTT
length: 14; D: -; V: TRBV5-1; J: TRBJ2-1; size: -; CDR3: CASSLADQNNEQFF; DNA: TGCGCCAGCAGCTTGGCCGATCAGAACAATGAGCAGTTCTTC
length: 14; D: TRBD1; V: TRBV29-1; J: TRBJ1-2; size: -; CDR3: CSVEGGEDRVGYTF; DNA: TGCAGCGTTGAAGGTGGGGAGGACAGGGTGGGCTACACCTTC
length: 15; D: TRBD1; V: TRBV5-6; J: TRBJ1-4; size: -; CDR3: CARTRDRPTNEKLFF; DNA: TGTGCCAGGACAAGGGACAGACCAACTAATGAAAAACTGTTTTTT
length: 15; D: -; V: TRBV3-1/TRBV3-2; J: TRBJ1-5; size: -; CDR3: CASSQGGGDNQPQHF; DNA: TGTGCCAGCAGCCAAGGGGGGGGCGACAATCAGCCCCAGCATTTT
length: 12; D: -; V: TRBV29-1; J: TRBJ1-1; size: -; CDR3: CSAGKGDTEAFF; DNA: TGCAGCGCCGGAAAAGGGGACACTGAAGCTTTCTTT
length: 15; D: -; V: TRBV2; J: TRBJ1-1; size: once; CDR3: CASSEWRTGNTEAFF; DNA: TGTGCCAGCAGTGAATGGAGGACTGGGAACACTGAAGCTTTCTTT
length: 14; D: -; V: TRBV4-3; J: TRBJ1-2; size: -; CDR3: CASSQAHTNYGYTF; DNA: TGCGCCAGCAGCCAAGCTCACACCAACTATGGCTACACCTTC
length: 14; D: -; V: TRBV7-8; J: TRBJ2-7; size: -; CDR3: CASSPEDSSYEQYF; DNA: TGTGCCAGCAGCCCAGAAGACAGTTCCTACGAGCAGTACTTC
length: 14; D: -; V: TRBV14; J: TRBJ1-1; size: -; CDR3: CASSQENVGTEAFF; DNA: TGTGCCAGCAGCCAAGAGAACGTCGGCACTGAAGCTTTCTTT
length: 16; D: TRBD2; V: TRBV20-1; J: TRBJ2-1; size: once; CDR3: CSASGVAGGVYNEQFF; DNA: TGCAGTGCTAGTGGAGTTGCGGGGGGGGTTTACAATGAGCAGTTCTTC
length: 12; D: -; V: TRBV20-1; J: TRBJ1-1; size: -; CDR3: CSASLLGTEAFF; DNA: TGCAGTGCTAGTCTCCTAGGCACTGAAGCTTTCTTT
length: 14; D: -; V: TRBV18; J: TRBJ2-5; size: -; CDR3: CASSPLESQETQYF; DNA: TGTGCCAGCTCACCACTCGAGAGCCAAGAGACCCAGTACTTC
length: 15; D: -; V: TRBV5-6; J: TRBJ1-1; size: -; CDR3: CASSPPLTGRTEAFF; DNA: TGTGCCAGCAGCCCCCCCCTGACAGGTCGCACTGAAGCTTTCTTT
length: 18; D: -; V: TRBV10-3; J: TRBJ2-1; size: -; CDR3: CAISESPGTGVDSDEQFF; DNA: TGTGCCATCAGTGAGTCCCCCGGGACGGGAGTAGATAGCGATGAGCAGTTCTTC